This TCR beta chain stems from a study of blood T cell repertoires in COVID-19. Study context: Specimens from acute and convalescent COVID-19 originated in the United States, Italy and Spain. PBMCs, B-cell-depleted T cells, or T cells provided the cDNA or gDNA that made up the material.

Original processing notes: It was from reference gene primer amplification that nucleated cell counts were estimated. Repertoires were generated with immunoSEQ multiplex PCR, while TCRdb's copy carries only in-frame clones and drops some. From that table come the V and J calls and clone size; the DNA was used to work out D and trimming. The sample has about 75,000 clones, 90% seen once; the top ten hold about 2.4%. Trimming removed 5 bases at V and 2 bases at J, with 14 bases between. The CDR3 totals 15 residues. Germline values: CDR1 SGHRS, CDR2 YFSETQ. The chain combines TRBV5-1 with TRBJ1-5; D ambiguous. The sequence came from a human donor in a cohort sampled during active COVID-19. The sample taken for sequencing was peripheral blood. In DNA, the CDR3 is TGCGCCAGCAGTCCCCTGCCCGGGGGCAATCAGCCCCAGCATTTT. It yields the protein CASSPLPGGNQPQHF.